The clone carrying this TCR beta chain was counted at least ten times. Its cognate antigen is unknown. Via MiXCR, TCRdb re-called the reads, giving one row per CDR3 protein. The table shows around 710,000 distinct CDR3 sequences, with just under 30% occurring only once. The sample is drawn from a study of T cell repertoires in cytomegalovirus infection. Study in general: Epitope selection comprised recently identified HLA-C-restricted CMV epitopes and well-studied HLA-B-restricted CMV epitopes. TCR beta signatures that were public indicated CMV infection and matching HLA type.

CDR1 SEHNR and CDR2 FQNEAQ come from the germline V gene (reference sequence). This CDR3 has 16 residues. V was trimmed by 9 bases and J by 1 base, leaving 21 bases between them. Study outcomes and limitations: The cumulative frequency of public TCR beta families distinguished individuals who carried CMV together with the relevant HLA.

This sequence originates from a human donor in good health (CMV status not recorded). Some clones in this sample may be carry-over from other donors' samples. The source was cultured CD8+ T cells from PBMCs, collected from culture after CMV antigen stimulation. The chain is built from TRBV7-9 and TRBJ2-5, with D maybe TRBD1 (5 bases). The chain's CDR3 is CASSSSPGPRQETQYF. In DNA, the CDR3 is TGTGCCAGTTCTTCCAGTCCAGGGCCTCGCCAAGAGACCCAGTACTTC. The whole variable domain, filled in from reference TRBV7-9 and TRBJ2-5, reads DTGVSQNPRHKITKRGQNVTFRCDPISEHNRLYWYRQTLGQGPEFLTYFQNEAQLEKSRLLSDRFSAERPKGSFSTLEIQRTEQGDSAMYLCASSSSPGPRQETQYFGPGTRLLVL.